This T cell receptor (beta chain) was recovered during a study of regulatory T cells in long-lasting Graves disease. Study-wide findings and caveats: Lower TCR diversity was seen in persistent Graves' patients than in newly diagnosed ones.

Regarding time point: newly diagnosed GD, antithyroid drugs for less than 3 months. Extracted RNA from PBMCs served as the source of the TCR library. One endocrinology department in Xi'an, China, was where patients came from. Both iRepertoire HTBI primers and Arm-PCR of CDR3 regions were used to build the TCR beta libraries. MiXCR, run by TCRdb on the multiplex PCR reads, gives a single entry per CDR3 protein. Among hundreds of thousands of distinct CDR3 sequences listed, around 15% were seen once. About this clonotype: What it binds is unknown.

These data were also reused for a study on T cells in Graves' hyperthyroidism and ophthalmopathy. That report adds: The primer set for the first-round RT-PCR of the TCR CDR3 was HTBI.

The TCR sequence derives from a man aged 18-30 years with Graves disease. This sample comprised peripheral blood mononuclear cells (PBMCs), obtained at new diagnosis, from a patient treated with antithyroid drugs.

For the CDR3, the DNA is TGTGCCAGTAGTCACCCCGGGAGGGCGCGGGAGCAGTACTTC. Protein: CASSHPGRAREQYF. The V gene is TRBV19, the J gene TRBJ2-7; 8 nucleotides line up with TRBD2. Germline assignment: CDR1 LNHDA and CDR2 SQIVND (reference sequence). V lost 5 bases, J lost 7 bases, and 10 bases stayed unmatched. The length of the CDR3 is 14 residues.